The source of this TCR beta chain is a study of CD8+ T cells in alopecia areata. Study-wide results and limits: Researchers reported that TCR sharing among patients proved less clear than in mice, possibly HLA-linked. Elevated clonality characterized lesional scalp relative to normal scalp, particularly in alopecia totalis/universalis. The study also sequences resident alphabeta T cells of normal skin in scalp samples.

Reverse transcription of extracted RNA yielded cDNA, which provided the sequencing template. Generated by immunoSEQ multiplex PCR, the TCRdb table keeps only in-frame clones and is missing some. The sample shows 130,000 to 150,000 clones, less than 65% of them seen only once. This clone was seen a single time. The target antigen is unknown. Looked up from germline, CDR1 is MNHEY and CDR2 is SMNVEV (reference sequence). The CDR3 consists of 14 residues. This TCR was sampled from a human donor in good health. This sequence joins TRBV27 and TRBJ2-5; D may be TRBD2 (7 bases). The J call may be mistaken, given a closer DNA end match to TRBJ2-7. The sequencing input was CD8+ T cells sorted from blood. The DNA for the CDR3 is TGTGCCAGCAGTTGGGACCGGGGGGCCTCCGAGCAGTACTTC. It yields the protein CASSWDRGASEQYF.